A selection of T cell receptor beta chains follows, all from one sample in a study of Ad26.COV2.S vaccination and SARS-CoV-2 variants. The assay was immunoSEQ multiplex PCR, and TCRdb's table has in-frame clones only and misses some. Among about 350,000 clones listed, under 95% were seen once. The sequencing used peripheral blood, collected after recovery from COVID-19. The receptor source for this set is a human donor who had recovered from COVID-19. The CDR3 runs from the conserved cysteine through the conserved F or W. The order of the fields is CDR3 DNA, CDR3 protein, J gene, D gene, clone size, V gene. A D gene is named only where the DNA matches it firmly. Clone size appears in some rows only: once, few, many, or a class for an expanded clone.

cdr3_nt: TGTGCCACCCATTTCGGGCGTTCACCCCTCCACTTT
cdr3_aa: CATHFGRSPLHF
j_call: TRBJ1-6
d_call: .
clone_size: .
v_call: TRBV24-1

cdr3_nt: TGTGCCAGCAGCTTGAGCGGAGCCACAGATACGCAGTATTTT
cdr3_aa: CASSLSGATDTQYF
j_call: TRBJ2-3
d_call: .
clone_size: .
v_call: TRBV5-4

cdr3_nt: TGTGCCTGTAGAACGGACGTCTTGGGAGGCTACACCTTC
cdr3_aa: CACRTDVLGGYTF
j_call: TRBJ1-2
d_call: .
clone_size: .
v_call: TRBV28

cdr3_nt: TGTGCCAGCAGTTTATACACTAATGAAAAACTGTTTTTT
cdr3_aa: CASSLYTNEKLFF
j_call: TRBJ1-4
d_call: .
clone_size: .
v_call: TRBV27

cdr3_nt: TGTGCCAGCAGGGAGGGGGGTGGCTACACCTTC
cdr3_aa: CASREGGGYTF
j_call: TRBJ1-2
d_call: .
clone_size: .
v_call: TRBV9

cdr3_nt: TGTGCCAGCAGCCAGGGACTAGCGGGGTTGGATACGCAGTATTTT
cdr3_aa: CASSQGLAGLDTQYF
j_call: TRBJ2-3
d_call: TRBD2
clone_size: .
v_call: TRBV3-1/TRBV3-2

cdr3_nt: TGCGCCAGCAGCTTGGATAGGGTCCACGAGCAGTACTTC
cdr3_aa: CASSLDRVHEQYF
j_call: TRBJ2-7
d_call: .
clone_size: .
v_call: TRBV5-1

cdr3_nt: TGTGCCAGCAGTTTATCTCGGCGGGGGGGCAGGAATGAGCAGTTCTTC
cdr3_aa: CASSLSRRGGRNEQFF
j_call: TRBJ2-1
d_call: TRBD2
clone_size: .
v_call: TRBV27

cdr3_nt: TGCGCCAGCAGCCGAGGGGGGACGGGTCAGCCCCAGCATTTT
cdr3_aa: CASSRGGTGQPQHF
j_call: TRBJ1-5
d_call: .
clone_size: .
v_call: TRBV4-1

cdr3_nt: TGTGCCAGCAGTGAGGTGGCGCGTGCTAACTATGGCTACACCTTC
cdr3_aa: CASSEVARANYGYTF
j_call: TRBJ1-2
d_call: .
clone_size: few
v_call: TRBV2

cdr3_nt: TGCAGCGTTGAATTGCGGGGGCCAGATAATGAGCAGTTCTTC
cdr3_aa: CSVELRGPDNEQFF
j_call: TRBJ2-1
d_call: .
clone_size: .
v_call: TRBV29-1

cdr3_nt: TGTGCCAGCAGCACAACCCGACAGGGGAACGAGCAGTACTTC
cdr3_aa: CASSTTRQGNEQYF
j_call: TRBJ2-7
d_call: TRBD1
clone_size: .
v_call: TRBV7-2

cdr3_nt: TGTGCCAGCAGCTACCTCCCGGACGAGCAGTACTTC
cdr3_aa: CASSYLPDEQYF
j_call: TRBJ2-7
d_call: .
clone_size: .
v_call: TRBV9

cdr3_nt: TGCGCCAGCAGCAGGACGGGACTAGCGGTAACAGATACGCAGTATTTT
cdr3_aa: CASSRTGLAVTDTQYF
j_call: TRBJ2-3
d_call: TRBD2
clone_size: .
v_call: TRBV5-1

cdr3_nt: TGTGCCAGCAGCCAGGAGGCAGGGGCTACCTACGAGCAGTACTTC
cdr3_aa: CASSQEAGATYEQYF
j_call: TRBJ2-7
d_call: .
clone_size: .
v_call: TRBV7-2

cdr3_nt: TGCGCCAGCAGTGATAGGCAGTACACCGGGGAGCTGTTTTTT
cdr3_aa: CASSDRQYTGELFF
j_call: TRBJ2-2
d_call: .
clone_size: .
v_call: TRBV10-1

cdr3_nt: TGTGCCAGCAGTGAAACCCTGACTAGCGGGGTTGAAGATACGCAGTATTTT
cdr3_aa: CASSETLTSGVEDTQYF
j_call: TRBJ2-3
d_call: TRBD2
clone_size: .
v_call: TRBV2

cdr3_nt: TGTGCCAGCAGCCAACCCCCCGAAGGTGGCTACACCTTC
cdr3_aa: CASSQPPEGGYTF
j_call: TRBJ1-2
d_call: .
clone_size: .
v_call: TRBV3-1/TRBV3-2

cdr3_nt: TGTGCCAGCAGCAAGAGTTCGGGGGGCGGTTCCTACAATGAGCAGTTCTTC
cdr3_aa: CASSKSSGGGSYNEQFF
j_call: TRBJ2-1
d_call: .
clone_size: .
v_call: TRBV21-1

cdr3_nt: TGTGCCAGTAGTATAGGAGGGGGGGCCGCGCTGGGGATGTGGGAAGCTTTCTTT
cdr3_aa: CASSIGGGAALGMWEAFF
j_call: TRBJ1-1
d_call: .
clone_size: .
v_call: TRBV19

cdr3_nt: TGCGCCAGCAGCCAAGAGACCACAGATACGCAGTATTTT
cdr3_aa: CASSQETTDTQYF
j_call: TRBJ2-3
d_call: .
clone_size: .
v_call: TRBV4-1

cdr3_nt: TGTGCCAGCAGTTTTAGCGGGGGACAAGAGACCCAGTACTTC
cdr3_aa: CASSFSGGQETQYF
j_call: TRBJ2-5
d_call: TRBD2
clone_size: .
v_call: TRBV27

cdr3_nt: TGTGCCAGCAGCGTAGATTTACCTGGGGCCAACGTCCTGACTTTC
cdr3_aa: CASSVDLPGANVLTF
j_call: TRBJ2-6
d_call: .
clone_size: few
v_call: TRBV9

cdr3_nt: TGTGCCAGCAGTATATCTCCCGTCTGGGACTATGGCTACACCTTC
cdr3_aa: CASSISPVWDYGYTF
j_call: TRBJ1-2
d_call: .
clone_size: .
v_call: TRBV6-6

cdr3_nt: TGCGCCAGCAGCCAAGAAGGACCCCGTTACAATGAGCAGTTCTTC
cdr3_aa: CASSQEGPRYNEQFF
j_call: TRBJ2-1
d_call: .
clone_size: .
v_call: TRBV4-3

cdr3_nt: TGTGCTAGTGGAACCCCGGGACTCAACAGGGGCGGGGAGCTGTTTTTT
cdr3_aa: CASGTPGLNRGGELFF
j_call: TRBJ2-2
d_call: .
clone_size: .
v_call: TRBV12-5

cdr3_nt: TGTGCCAGCAGCAATGGGTTTGAGCAGTTCTTC
cdr3_aa: CASSNGFEQFF
j_call: TRBJ2-1
d_call: .
clone_size: .
v_call: TRBV12-3/TRBV12-4

cdr3_nt: TGTGCCAGCAGTGAAGCCTGGACAGGGTCGGGAGAGACCCAGTACTTC
cdr3_aa: CASSEAWTGSGETQYF
j_call: TRBJ2-5
d_call: TRBD1
clone_size: once
v_call: TRBV2

cdr3_nt: TGTGCCAGCAGCTTAGGTCGTTTCCAAGAGACCCAGTACTTC
cdr3_aa: CASSLGRFQETQYF
j_call: TRBJ2-5
d_call: .
clone_size: .
v_call: TRBV7-9

cdr3_nt: TGTGCCAGCAGTTACCCGGTATTCAACACTGAAGCTTTCTTT
cdr3_aa: CASSYPVFNTEAFF
j_call: TRBJ1-1
d_call: .
clone_size: once
v_call: TRBV6-2/TRBV6-3

cdr3_nt: TGTGCCAGCTCACCACCCAGTATGTACGGGGACACCGGGGAGCTGTTTTTT
cdr3_aa: CASSPPSMYGDTGELFF
j_call: TRBJ2-2
d_call: .
clone_size: .
v_call: TRBV18

cdr3_nt: TGTGCCAGTATCCGGGACAGCAATCAGCCCCAGCATTTT
cdr3_aa: CASIRDSNQPQHF
j_call: TRBJ1-5
d_call: .
clone_size: .
v_call: TRBV2

cdr3_nt: TGTGCCAGCAGCTTAGTCGTAAACCCCTCATCGGGTGGCTACACCTTC
cdr3_aa: CASSLVVNPSSGGYTF
j_call: TRBJ1-2
d_call: .
clone_size: .
v_call: TRBV11-2

cdr3_nt: TGTGCCAGCAGCGCCCCTTTAATTATCCAGGGAAATACGCAGTATTTT
cdr3_aa: CASSAPLIIQGNTQYF
j_call: TRBJ2-3
d_call: .
clone_size: .
v_call: TRBV7-2

cdr3_nt: TGTGCCAGCAGCTTAGGCGTAAGTGGAAAACTGTTTTTT
cdr3_aa: CASSLGVSGKLFF
j_call: TRBJ1-4
d_call: .
clone_size: .
v_call: TRBV7-9

cdr3_nt: TGTGCCAGCAGTTTATTGGGGGCAGGGGGTGGCACAGATACGCAGTATTTT
cdr3_aa: CASSLLGAGGGTDTQYF
j_call: TRBJ2-3
d_call: TRBD1
clone_size: .
v_call: TRBV27

cdr3_nt: TGTGCCAGCAGTGAGGAACCCAATAGTCAGCCCCAGCATTTT
cdr3_aa: CASSEEPNSQPQHF
j_call: TRBJ1-5
d_call: .
clone_size: .
v_call: TRBV25-1

cdr3_nt: TGCGCCAGCAGCTTCGGGACTACTTACAATGAGCAGTTCTTC
cdr3_aa: CASSFGTTYNEQFF
j_call: TRBJ2-1
d_call: TRBD2
clone_size: .
v_call: TRBV5-1

cdr3_nt: TGTGCCAGCAGCTCGGGGAGCACAGATACGCAGTATTTT
cdr3_aa: CASSSGSTDTQYF
j_call: TRBJ2-3
d_call: .
clone_size: .
v_call: TRBV5-4

cdr3_nt: TGCGCCAGCAGCTCTACCGGGCGCAAGTCTTGGAATGAGCAGTTCTTC
cdr3_aa: CASSSTGRKSWNEQFF
j_call: TRBJ2-1
d_call: .
clone_size: .
v_call: TRBV5-1

cdr3_nt: TGTGCCAGCAGTTACGAGGAGAGCTCCTATAATTCACCCCTCCACTTT
cdr3_aa: CASSYEESSYNSPLHF
j_call: TRBJ1-6
d_call: .
clone_size: .
v_call: TRBV6-6

cdr3_nt: TGTGCCAGCAGCTTCCTAACAGGGGGAAGCACTGAAGCTTTCTTT
cdr3_aa: CASSFLTGGSTEAFF
j_call: TRBJ1-1
d_call: TRBD1
clone_size: .
v_call: TRBV7-8

cdr3_nt: TGCGCCAGCAGTAGACAGGATTTTGAAAAACTGTTTTTT
cdr3_aa: CASSRQDFEKLFF
j_call: TRBJ1-4
d_call: .
clone_size: .
v_call: TRBV10-2

cdr3_nt: TGTGCCAGTATGGACAGGCCCAATCAGCCCCAGCATTTT
cdr3_aa: CASMDRPNQPQHF
j_call: TRBJ1-5
d_call: TRBD1
clone_size: .
v_call: TRBV19

cdr3_nt: TGTGCCAGCAGCTTACAAGTGGGCTGGGAAGGTCCTGAAGCTTTCTTT
cdr3_aa: CASSLQVGWEGPEAFF
j_call: TRBJ1-1
d_call: .
clone_size: .
v_call: TRBV13

cdr3_nt: TGTGCCAGCAGTTATTATTTGAGGGGGGGAAGCTACGAGCAGTACTTC
cdr3_aa: CASSYYLRGGSYEQYF
j_call: TRBJ2-7
d_call: .
clone_size: .
v_call: TRBV7-8

cdr3_nt: TGCAGCGTTCGGCGGACAGGGGGCAGAGATCAGCCCCAGCATTTT
cdr3_aa: CSVRRTGGRDQPQHF
j_call: TRBJ1-5
d_call: TRBD1
clone_size: once
v_call: TRBV29-1

cdr3_nt: TGTGCCAGCAGTTTATCCCACCCGTGGAATGAGCAGTTCTTC
cdr3_aa: CASSLSHPWNEQFF
j_call: TRBJ2-1
d_call: .
clone_size: .
v_call: TRBV27

cdr3_nt: TGTGCCAGAAGTTCGACAGGGAACTATGGCTACACCTTC
cdr3_aa: CARSSTGNYGYTF
j_call: TRBJ1-2
d_call: TRBD1
clone_size: .
v_call: TRBV5-3

cdr3_nt: TGCAGTGCTAGTGGACAGGGGGCAATTGACACTGAAGCTTTCTTT
cdr3_aa: CSASGQGAIDTEAFF
j_call: TRBJ1-1
d_call: TRBD1
clone_size: .
v_call: TRBV20-1

cdr3_nt: TGTGCCAGCAGCTTGGGGCTCAGGGAAAAACTGTTTTTT
cdr3_aa: CASSLGLREKLFF
j_call: TRBJ1-4
d_call: .
clone_size: .
v_call: TRBV11-2